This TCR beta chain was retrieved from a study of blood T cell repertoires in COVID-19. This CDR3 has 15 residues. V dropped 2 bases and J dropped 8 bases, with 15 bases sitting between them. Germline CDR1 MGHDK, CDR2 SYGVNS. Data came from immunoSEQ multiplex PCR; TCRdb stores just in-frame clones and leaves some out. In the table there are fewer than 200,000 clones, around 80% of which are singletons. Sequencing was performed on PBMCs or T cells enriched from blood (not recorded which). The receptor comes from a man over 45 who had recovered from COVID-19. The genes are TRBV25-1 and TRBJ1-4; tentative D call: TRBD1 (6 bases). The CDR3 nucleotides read TGTGCCAGCAGTGAACCCGGGACATCTTGGGAAAAACTGTTTTTT. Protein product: CASSEPGTSWEKLFF.